This T cell receptor beta chain was recorded in a study of blood T cells in healthy people across ages. Looking at the study overall: In model experiments, template switching was able to capture about one barcoded beta molecule for every two T cells that were present.

As to this clonotype: The antigen is unknown.

Primers used in a second PCR of roughly 6 to 11 cycles were a sample-barcoded 5' primer and a J-beta primer mix. TCRdb passed the 5' RACE reads through MiXCR, listing each CDR3 protein once. Of a few hundred thousand distinct CDR3 sequences in the sample, about 26% are singletons; the top ten hold 3% to 4.5%. CDR1 is MGHRA, CDR2 YSYEKL, per germline. The CDR3 is 16 amino acids. Broader study findings: Estimates of total diversity, which came from one million sequenced T cells, were considered to be underestimates.

The same specimen was also included in a second study, on T cells of mothers and their children.

Sequenced: blood. The clonotype was recovered from a boy aged 2 to 9 in good health. The chain has TRBV4-1 and TRBJ2-5; 12 nucleotides agree with TRBD2. The DNA end favors TRBJ2-1, so the J call may be wrong. The CDR3 DNA reads as TGCGCCAGCAGCCAAGGTGGACTAGCGGGGAACCATGAGCAGTTCTTC. This gives the protein CASSQGGLAGNHEQFF.